This T cell receptor (beta chain) emerged from a study of shared clonotypes between healthy human individuals (dated by TCRdb to about 2020). Turning to the overall study: The cohort comprised a couple of women and a few men aged 18 to 49 years. Between about 0.85 and 9.5 billion PBMCs per donor were obtained by leukapheresis. Libraries were prepared and TCR repertoires were sequenced by different laboratories using diverse techniques, in order to increase sequencing depth and limit assay-specific biases. For each donor, CD4 naive and CD4 memory were each run on three plates, CD8 naive on two plates, and CD8 memory on one plate. Blood TCR repertoires of about 5 healthy adults were deeply sequenced to estimate repertoire size and the extent of clonotype sharing between individuals. Summary of the overall study and its limitations: Pairwise subsampling led to the expectation that sequencing depth would affect the degree of clonotype sharing among donors. Because the study included only a small number of donors, the genetic and exposure-history diversity represented was limited. Even with the large sequencing depth, rarefaction of the sorted-subset datasets indicated that sequencing was incomplete. Only blood was sampled, and tissue TCR repertoires likely differ from those in blood. Higher generation probabilities were observed for clonotypes shared by all four sorted-subset donors than for non-shared clonotypes. Larger estimated clonotype richness was generally found for naive subsets than for memory subsets. Sharing across several donors was observed for approximately 4.6% of naive CD4, 3% to 3.5% of naive CD8, roughly 2.3% of memory CD4, and about 0.38% of memory CD8 clonotypes.

There are 13 amino acids in the CDR3, from cysteine to phenylalanine inclusive. Solely the CDR3 DNA is kept, with 39 bases framed from the first base. Trimming at the junction amounts to 3 bases on V and 0 bases on J, and the germline ends lie 3 bases apart. The germline V gene gives CDR1 as MNHNS and CDR2 as SASEGT. Using the deep immunoSEQ assay, multiplex PCR amplified TCR CDR3 regions from genomic DNA. Genomic DNA extracted from each cell subset was distributed evenly over all wells of several immunoSEQ 96-well plates, and each plate served as one replicate. For sorted subsets, 200 ng of genomic DNA, equivalent to 25,000 to 30,000 T cell genomes, went into each replicate PCR. Purified libraries were measured with a Qubit 3.0 fluorometer, size-checked on a Bioanalyzer 2100, and measured again with the KAPA Library Quantification kit. A separate single-read 150-cycle Illumina NextSeq 550 flow cell was used to sequence each immunoSEQ 96-well plate. As for the authors' bioinformatics: Because the immunoSEQ output held only junctional sequences and lacked quality scores, the filtering could not match the filtering applied to full-length reads. To assign V/J genes and CDR3, sequences were annotated against IMGT germline references using PyIR, a Python wrapper for IgBLAST v1.9. Any read was removed if the V/J assignment was weak (E-value above 1e-6), the CDR3 was missing, or the read contained stop codons, out-of-frame junctions, or ambiguous translated residues. A V3J clonotype was defined by an identical inferred V gene, J gene, and CDR3 amino acid sequence. Percentage overlap between repertoires was calculated by dividing the number of shared unique clonotypes by the size of the smaller repertoire. Richness of each repertoire was evaluated using RTK rarefaction, the Chao1 estimator, and Recon v2.1 estimates of unobserved clonotypes. Generation probabilities were computed with OLGA for all TCRbeta clonotypes obtained by the gDNA method from several donors. As stored in TCRdb, this immuneACCESS dataset retains in-frame rearrangements with V and J assigned. A fraction of the clones does not appear; measured against another copy, unresolved V genes explain less than half of the discrepancy, and the remainder lacks a known reason. For V, J and clone size, that table is used; D and trimming come from the DNA. The sample records about 600,000 clones, just under 97% of which are singletons. The ten biggest clones cover 0.09% to 0.13% of the sample.

CD8 naive samples were CD45RO-negative cells positively selected for CCR7, giving a CD45RA+CCR7+ population that excluded TemRA cells. The donors were healthy, HIV-negative adults with no recently reported acute infections or vaccinations. All donors were Caucasian adults living in Nashville, Tennessee, USA. Blood was collected by leukapheresis, and PBMCs were isolated by Ficoll-Histopaque density gradient centrifugation and then cryopreserved in liquid nitrogen vapor phase. Analytical flow cytometry was used to check the purity and quantity of every magnetically sorted T cell population. Genomic DNA was isolated from every sorted fraction and measured by UV absorbance on a Nanodrop 2000c. In regard to this clone: Its recognized antigen is unknown. The input lacks base qualities; no much larger clone sits a single base away.

Rearrangement joined TRBV6-1 to TRBJ1-5; no D segment can be confidently identified. Sequenced sample: naive CD8+ T cells sorted from blood. This specimen's cell subset or site label, per the study, means: CD45RA+CCR7+. This clonotype was obtained from a woman in her twenties or thirties in good health. In nucleotide form, the sequence is TGTGCCAGCAGTGACCTTAGCAATCAGCCCCAGCATTTT. It is translated as CASSDLSNQPQHF.